This T cell receptor (beta chain) came from a study of blood T cell repertoires in COVID-19. With 1 base removed from V and 4 bases from J, the gap between germline ends came to 17 bases. This CDR3 is built from 16 residues. From germline, CDR1 is SGHNT and CDR2 YENEEA. TCRdb's table, derived via immunoSEQ multiplex PCR, lists solely in-frame clones and lacks some. Seen here are some 68,000 clones, 80% to 90% observed once, and the top ten hold approximately 4.7%. This TCR derives from a man aged 50 or older with active COVID-19. This chain joins TRBV11-3 and TRBJ2-7, with a possible D match to TRBD2 (5 bases). Specimen: peripheral blood. The CDR3 reads CASSLVRPDSLYEQYF. CDR3 nucleotide sequence: TGTGCCAGCAGCTTAGTGCGGCCGGACTCACTATACGAGCAGTACTTC.